This T cell receptor (beta chain) was found in a study of blood T cell repertoires in COVID-19. Study-wide background: Researchers got acute and convalescent COVID-19 samples from the United States, Italy and Spain.

Profiled with immunoSEQ multiplex PCR; TCRdb holds only in-frame clones, not every one. This repertoire shows some 300,000 clones, roughly nine tenths found once; its top ten account for less than 3.5%. V gave up 6 bases and J gave up 3 bases; unmatched junction bases: 6. Germline V gene sequence: CDR1 SQVTM, CDR2 ANQGSEA. This CDR3 spans 14 amino acids. Adults between roughly 18 and 90 years of age took part from 20 to 25 US areas. Donors were grouped by their self-reported clinical history. A PCR-confirmed or clinician-diagnosed COVID-19 case had contacted exposed participants within 2 weeks of entry.

The J gene is TRBJ2-7, the V gene TRBV29-1; 12 bases are shared with TRBD2. This TCR was sampled from a woman between 50 and 59 years old who had been exposed to COVID-19. The material sequenced was PBMCs or T cells enriched from blood (not recorded which). The CDR3 bases are TGCAGCGTGCGGACTAGCGGGGTGTTCTACGAGCAGTACTTC. Translated, it gives CSVRTSGVFYEQYF.